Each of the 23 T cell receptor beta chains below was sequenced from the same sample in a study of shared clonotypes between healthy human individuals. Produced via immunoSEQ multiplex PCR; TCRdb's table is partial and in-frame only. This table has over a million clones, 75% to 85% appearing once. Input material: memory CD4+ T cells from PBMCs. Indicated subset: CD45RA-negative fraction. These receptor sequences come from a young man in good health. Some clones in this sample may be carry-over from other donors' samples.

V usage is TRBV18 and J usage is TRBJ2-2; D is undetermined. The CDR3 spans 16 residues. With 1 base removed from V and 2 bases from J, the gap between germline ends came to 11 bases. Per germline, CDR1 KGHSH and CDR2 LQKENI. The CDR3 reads CASSPRQLSNTGELFF. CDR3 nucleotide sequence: TGTGCCAGCTCACCACGGCAGCTTTCTAACACCGGGGAGCTGTTTTTT.

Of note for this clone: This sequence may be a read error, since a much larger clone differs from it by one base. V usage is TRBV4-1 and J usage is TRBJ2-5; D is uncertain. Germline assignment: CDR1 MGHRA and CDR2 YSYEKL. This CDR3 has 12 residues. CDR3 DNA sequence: TGCGCCAGCAGCCAAGATGAGGAGATCCAGTACTTC. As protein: CASSQDEEIQYF.

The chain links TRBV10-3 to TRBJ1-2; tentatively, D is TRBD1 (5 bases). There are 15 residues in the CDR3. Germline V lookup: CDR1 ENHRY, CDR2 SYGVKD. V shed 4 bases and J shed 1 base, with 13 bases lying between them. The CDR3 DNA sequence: TGTGCCATCAGTGGATCCGGGACCGGTAACTATGGCTACACCTTC. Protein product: CAISGSGTGNYGYTF.

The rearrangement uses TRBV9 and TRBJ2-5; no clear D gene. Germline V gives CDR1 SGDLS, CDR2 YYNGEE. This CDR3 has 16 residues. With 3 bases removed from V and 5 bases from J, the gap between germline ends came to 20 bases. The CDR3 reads CASSAATPVPTETQYF. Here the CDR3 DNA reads TGTGCCAGCAGCGCCGCTACCCCCGTCCCCACGGAGACCCAGTACTTC.

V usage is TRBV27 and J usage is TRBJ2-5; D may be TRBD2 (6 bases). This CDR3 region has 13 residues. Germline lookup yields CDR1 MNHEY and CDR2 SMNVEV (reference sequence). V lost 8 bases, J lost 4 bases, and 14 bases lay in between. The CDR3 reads CASLGGPRETQYF. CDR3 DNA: TGTGCCAGCCTAGGAGGGCCGAGAGAGACCCAGTACTTC.

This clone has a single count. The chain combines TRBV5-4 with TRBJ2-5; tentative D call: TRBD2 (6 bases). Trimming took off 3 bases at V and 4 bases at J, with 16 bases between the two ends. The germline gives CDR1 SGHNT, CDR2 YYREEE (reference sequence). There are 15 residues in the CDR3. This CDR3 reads CASSSRAPGGETQYF. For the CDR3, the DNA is TGTGCCAGCAGCTCTAGGGCACCCGGGGGAGAGACCCAGTACTTC.

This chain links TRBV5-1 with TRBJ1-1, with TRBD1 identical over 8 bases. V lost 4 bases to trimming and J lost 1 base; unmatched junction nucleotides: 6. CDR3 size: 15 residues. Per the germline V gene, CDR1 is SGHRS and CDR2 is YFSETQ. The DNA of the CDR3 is TGCGCCAGCAGCACCTATGGACAGGGGAACACTGAAGCTTTCTTT. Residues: CASSTYGQGNTEAFF.

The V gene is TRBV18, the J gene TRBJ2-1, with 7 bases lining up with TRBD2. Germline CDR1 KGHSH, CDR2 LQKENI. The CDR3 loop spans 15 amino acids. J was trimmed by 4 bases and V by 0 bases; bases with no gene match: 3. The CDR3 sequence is CASSPPDSGYNEQFF. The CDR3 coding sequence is TGTGCCAGCTCACCACCGGATAGCGGGTACAATGAGCAGTTCTTC.

Here the CDR3 DNA reads TGTGCCAGCAGCCCCCGGAGTTCGGGGGGCACTGAAGCTTTCTTT. The encoded protein is CASSPRSSGGTEAFF. This chain joins TRBV5-5 and TRBJ1-1; the D gene is possibly TRBD1 (5 bases). Per germline, CDR1 SGHKS and CDR2 YYEKEE (reference sequence). The CDR3 spans 15 residues. The V end was cut by 4 bases, the J end by 4 bases, with 17 bases between.

CDR3 sequence reads: CASSGGEETQYF. In DNA form, the CDR3 reads TGTGCCAGCAGTGGGGGGGAGGAGACCCAGTACTTC. The gene calls are TRBV5-6 and TRBJ2-5, with 7 bases aligning to TRBD2. Trimming at V came to 5 bases and at J to 5 bases, leaving 3 bases not matched to a gene. The CDR3 length is 12 residues. Germline V CDR1 and CDR2: SGHDT, YYEEEE.

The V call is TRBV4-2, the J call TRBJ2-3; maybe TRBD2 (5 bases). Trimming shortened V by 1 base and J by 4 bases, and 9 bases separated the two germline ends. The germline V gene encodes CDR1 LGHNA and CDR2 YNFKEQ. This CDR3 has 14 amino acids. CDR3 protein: CASSQVGAPDTQYF. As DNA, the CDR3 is TGTGCCAGCAGCCAAGTGGGAGCCCCAGATACGCAGTATTTT.

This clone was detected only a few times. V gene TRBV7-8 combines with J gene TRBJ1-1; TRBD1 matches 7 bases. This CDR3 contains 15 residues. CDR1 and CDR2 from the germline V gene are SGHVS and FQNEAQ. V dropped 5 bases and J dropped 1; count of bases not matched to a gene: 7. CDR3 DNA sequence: TGTGCCAGCAGCCCGTCGGGGACAGAGAACACTGAAGCTTTCTTT. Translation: CASSPSGTENTEAFF.

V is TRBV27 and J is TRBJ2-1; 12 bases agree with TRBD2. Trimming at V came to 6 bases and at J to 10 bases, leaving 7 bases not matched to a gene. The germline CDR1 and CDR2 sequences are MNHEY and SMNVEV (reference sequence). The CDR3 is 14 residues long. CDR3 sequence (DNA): TGTGCCAGCAGGACTAGCGGGAGATTATGGGAGCAGTTCTTC. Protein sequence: CASRTSGRLWEQFF.

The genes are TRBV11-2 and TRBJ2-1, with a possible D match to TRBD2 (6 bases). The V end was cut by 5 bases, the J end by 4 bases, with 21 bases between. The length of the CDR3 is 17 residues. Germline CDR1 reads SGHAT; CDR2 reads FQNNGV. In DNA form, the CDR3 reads TGTGCCAGCAGCCCGACGCATAACCGGGACTTATACAATGAGCAGTTCTTC. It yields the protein CASSPTHNRDLYNEQFF.

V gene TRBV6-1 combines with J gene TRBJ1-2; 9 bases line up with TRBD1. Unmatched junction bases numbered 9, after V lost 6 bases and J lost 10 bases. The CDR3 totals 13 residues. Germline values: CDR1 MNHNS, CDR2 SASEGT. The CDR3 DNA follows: TGTGCCAGCAGATTCCGGGACAGGGCCCACTACACCTTC. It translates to CASRFRDRAHYTF.

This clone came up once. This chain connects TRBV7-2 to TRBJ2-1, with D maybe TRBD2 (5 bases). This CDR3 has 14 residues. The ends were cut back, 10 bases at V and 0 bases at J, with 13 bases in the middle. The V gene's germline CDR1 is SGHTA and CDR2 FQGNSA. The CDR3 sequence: CATQSGSSYNEQFF. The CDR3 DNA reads TGTGCCACCCAGAGCGGAAGCTCCTACAATGAGCAGTTCTTC. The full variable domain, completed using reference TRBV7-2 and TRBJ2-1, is GAGVSQSPSNKVTEKGKDVELRCDPISGHTALYWYRQSLGQGLEFLIYFQGNSAPDKSGLPSDRFSAERTGGSVSTLTIQRTQQEDSAVYLCATQSGSSYNEQFFGPGTRLTVL.

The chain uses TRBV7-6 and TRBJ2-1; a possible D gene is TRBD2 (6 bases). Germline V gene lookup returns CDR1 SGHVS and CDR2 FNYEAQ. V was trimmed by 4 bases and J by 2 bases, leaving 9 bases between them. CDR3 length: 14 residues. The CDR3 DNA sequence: TGTGCCAGCAGCTCCGGGGGTACCTACAATGAGCAGTTCTTC. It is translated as CASSSGGTYNEQFF.

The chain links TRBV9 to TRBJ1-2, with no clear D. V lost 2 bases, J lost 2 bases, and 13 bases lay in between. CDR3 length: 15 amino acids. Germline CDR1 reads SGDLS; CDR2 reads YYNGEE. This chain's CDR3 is CASSVLGTPNYGYTF. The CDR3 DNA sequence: TGTGCCAGCAGCGTTCTAGGCACTCCCAACTATGGCTACACCTTC.

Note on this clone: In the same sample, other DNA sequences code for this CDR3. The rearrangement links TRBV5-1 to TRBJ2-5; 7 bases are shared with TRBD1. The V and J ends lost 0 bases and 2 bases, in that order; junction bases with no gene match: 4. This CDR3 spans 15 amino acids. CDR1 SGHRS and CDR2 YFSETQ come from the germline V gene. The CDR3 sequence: CASSLGGGAQETQYF. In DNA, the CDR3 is TGCGCCAGCAGCTTGGGAGGGGGCGCACAAGAGACCCAGTACTTC.

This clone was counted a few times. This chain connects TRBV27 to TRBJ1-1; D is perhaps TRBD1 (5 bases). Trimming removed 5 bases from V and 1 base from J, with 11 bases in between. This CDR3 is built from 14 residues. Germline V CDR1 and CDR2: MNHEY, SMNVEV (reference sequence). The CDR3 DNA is TGTGCCAGCAGTCTCGGGACTCGGAACACTGAAGCTTTCTTT. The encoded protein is CASSLGTRNTEAFF.

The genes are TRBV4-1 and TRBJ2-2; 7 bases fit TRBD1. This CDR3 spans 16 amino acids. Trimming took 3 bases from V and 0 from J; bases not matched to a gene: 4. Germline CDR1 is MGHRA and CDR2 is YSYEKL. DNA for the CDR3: TGCGCCAGCAGCCAGACGACAGGGTCGAACACCGGGGAGCTGTTTTTT. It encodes CASSQTTGSNTGELFF.

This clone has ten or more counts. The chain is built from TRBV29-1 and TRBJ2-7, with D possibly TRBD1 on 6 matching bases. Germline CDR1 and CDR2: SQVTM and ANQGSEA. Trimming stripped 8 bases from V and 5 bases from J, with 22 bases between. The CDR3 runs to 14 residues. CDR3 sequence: CSYGVGQGWNEQYF. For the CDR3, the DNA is TGCAGCTACGGCGTTGGGCAGGGGTGGAACGAGCAGTACTTC.

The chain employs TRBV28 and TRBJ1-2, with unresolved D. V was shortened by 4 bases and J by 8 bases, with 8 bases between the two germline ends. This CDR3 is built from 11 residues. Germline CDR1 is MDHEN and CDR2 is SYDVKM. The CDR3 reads CASSSLRGYTF. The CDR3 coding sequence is TGTGCCAGCAGTTCCCTCCGGGGCTACACCTTC.